These T cell receptor beta chains were read from a single sample in a study of cytomegalovirus exposure and HLA in healthy donors. Data came from immunoSEQ multiplex PCR; TCRdb stores just in-frame clones and leaves some out. Of around 140,000 clones listed, more than 55% are singletons. Sequenced: PBMCs. These receptors all come from a woman aged 55 to 70 in good health and CMV-seronegative. Both conserved end residues are part of each CDR3. The D gene is left open where the match is weak. Rows may omit the clone size; those that give it use once, few, many or a size class.

abundance	d_gene	v_gene	j_gene	CDR3nt	CDR3aa
once	-	TRBV4-1	TRBJ1-6	TGCGCCAGCAGCCAAGAGGGAGGGGATAATTCACCCCTCCACTTT	CASSQEGGDNSPLHF
-	TRBD1	TRBV18	TRBJ2-7	TGTGCCAGCTCACCAGGCCGGGACAGTTTTTCCTACGAGCAGTACTTC	CASSPGRDSFSYEQYF
-	TRBD1	TRBV6-5	TRBJ2-2	TGTGCCAGCAGCCGGGGACAGGGGGCCGCCGGGGAGCTGTTTTTT	CASSRGQGAAGELFF
-	TRBD1	TRBV10-3	TRBJ1-6	TGTGCCATCATATTGGGGACAGGGGACTTGTCGTCCCACTATAATTCACCCCTCCACTTT	CAIILGTGDLSSHYNSPLHF
-	TRBD1	TRBV7-9	TRBJ1-3	TGTGCCAGCAGCTTGGACAGGGGAAACACCATATATTTT	CASSLDRGNTIYF
-	-	TRBV29-1	TRBJ2-1	TGCAGCGGCCTGAATGGGGCGGTTCCGAATGAGCAGTTCTTC	CSGLNGAVPNEQFF
-	TRBD2	TRBV6-5	TRBJ2-5	TGTGCCAGCAGTTCCCCCACTAGCGGGGGGGCGGAGACCCAGTACTTC	CASSSPTSGGAETQYF
-	TRBD2	TRBV6-1	TRBJ2-7	TGTGCCAGCAGAGGGACTACGGCCTACGAGCAGTACTTC	CASRGTTAYEQYF
-	-	TRBV5-1	TRBJ2-5	TGCGCCAGCAGCTTGATCAGATTCCAAGAGACCCAGTACTTC	CASSLIRFQETQYF
-	TRBD1	TRBV29-1	TRBJ1-2	TGCAGCGTTGAGGAAATGACAGGGGGCATAATCGGCTACACCTTC	CSVEEMTGGIIGYTF
-	TRBD1	TRBV4-1	TRBJ1-2	TGCGCCAGCAGCCAAGCTGGGACAGACTATGGCTACACCTTC	CASSQAGTDYGYTF
-	TRBD2	TRBV6-6	TRBJ2-3	TGTGCCAGCGGGGAGTATCTCAGCGGGGGCACAGATACGCAGTATTTT	CASGEYLSGGTDTQYF
-	TRBD2	TRBV14	TRBJ2-1	TGTGCCAGCCCTACTAGCGGAAAGTACAATGAGCAGTTCTTC	CASPTSGKYNEQFF
-	-	TRBV7-2	TRBJ1-3	TGTGCCAGCAGCTTAACTGGACAGGGAAACACCATATATTTT	CASSLTGQGNTIYF
once	-	TRBV14	TRBJ1-2	TGTGCCAGCAGCCAAGCCGCCGGCGGCTATGGCTACACCTTC	CASSQAAGGYGYTF
-	-	TRBV19	TRBJ2-7	TGTGCCAGTAGTTGGCGGGATACCTACGAGCAGTACTTC	CASSWRDTYEQYF
-	TRBD2	TRBV10-3	TRBJ2-2	TGTGCCATCAGTGGTTCCGGGACTAGCAACACCGGGGAGCTGTTTTTT	CAISGSGTSNTGELFF
few	TRBD1	TRBV29-1	TRBJ2-7	TGCAGCGTTGCGGGACAGGGGTCCGGGGGGCAGTACTTC	CSVAGQGSGGQYF
many	TRBD2	TRBV4-1	TRBJ2-5	TGCGCCAGCAGCCAAGACCCCAGCGGGAGTCAGCAAGAGACCCAGTACTTC	CASSQDPSGSQQETQYF
few	TRBD2	TRBV9	TRBJ2-4	TGTGCCAGCAGCGTAGAACCTAGCGGGGGAAACATTCAGTACTTC	CASSVEPSGGNIQYF
-	-	TRBV12-2	TRBJ1-5	TGTGCAAGTCGCTTCCACAGGGAAACCGGTCAGCCCCAGCATTTT	CASRFHRETGQPQHF
-	-	TRBV5-1	TRBJ2-2	TGCGCCAGCAGCTTGTTAGGAGCGAACACCGGGGAGCTGTTTTTT	CASSLLGANTGELFF
-	-	TRBV27	TRBJ2-3	TGTGCCAGCAGGCACAGGGTTAATGCAGATACGCAGTATTTT	CASRHRVNADTQYF
once	TRBD2	TRBV5-1	TRBJ2-3	TGCGCCAGCAGTAGCGGGACTAGCGGCCCATGGTCTCAGTATTTT	CASSSGTSGPWSQYF
once	-	TRBV6-1	TRBJ2-6	TGTGCCAGCAGTCGTCGGGGCTCTGGGGCCAACGTCCTGACTTTC	CASSRRGSGANVLTF
-	-	TRBV15	TRBJ2-7	TGTGCCACCAGCAGAGATACTAGGCGCTACGAGCAGTACTTC	CATSRDTRRYEQYF
-	TRBD2	TRBV5-6	TRBJ2-5	TGTGCCAGCAGCCCCTTAGCGGGGGGGCAGCAAGAGACCCAGTACTTC	CASSPLAGGQQETQYF
-	-	TRBV2	TRBJ1-2	TGTGCCAGCGGGGGGGAGTTCTATGGCTACACCTTC	CASGGEFYGYTF
-	-	TRBV25-1	TRBJ1-2	TGTGCCACTAGCACCTTGTTGGCTGGCTACACCTTC	CATSTLLAGYTF
few	TRBD2	TRBV6-5	TRBJ2-7	TGTGCCAGCAGTTCTTCCGCTAGCGGGAGTCGGCAGTACTTC	CASSSSASGSRQYF
-	TRBD1	TRBV5-4	TRBJ2-4	TGTGCCAGCAGCTTGCAGGGGGAAAACATTCAGTACTTC	CASSLQGENIQYF
-	TRBD2	TRBV4-2	TRBJ2-2	TGTGCCAGCAGGCCGGGACTAGCGGACACCGGGGAGCTGTTTTTT	CASRPGLADTGELFF
-	-	TRBV7-9	TRBJ1-4	TGTGCCAGCAGCTTAGCCACGCGTTCCGCAACTAATGAAAAACTGTTTTTT	CASSLATRSATNEKLFF
once	TRBD1	TRBV2	TRBJ2-7	TGTGCCAGCGTCCGGGACAGGGGGCGAGAGCAGTACTTC	CASVRDRGREQYF
-	-	TRBV6-6	TRBJ2-1	TGTGCCAGCAGTTACTCGGGCTCCCTTTACAATGAGCAGTTCTTC	CASSYSGSLYNEQFF
once	-	TRBV5-1	TRBJ2-2	TGCGCCAGCAGCTTAACCGGGACTGGCCTCGGGACCGGGGAGCTGTTTTTT	CASSLTGTGLGTGELFF
-	-	TRBV28	TRBJ2-4	TGTGCCAGCAGTTTAAGGGTACCCGACAGGGCCAAAAACATTCAGTACTTC	CASSLRVPDRAKNIQYF
-	TRBD2	TRBV4-1	TRBJ2-7	TGCGCCAGCAGCCTCCAGACTAGCGGGAGACCCTACGAGCAGTACTTC	CASSLQTSGRPYEQYF
-	-	TRBV7-2	TRBJ1-4	TGTGCCAGCAGCTTAGGGGGCGCCGGCGAAAAACTGTTTTTT	CASSLGGAGEKLFF
-	TRBD1	TRBV7-2	TRBJ1-6	TGTGCCAGCAGCTATCGACAGGGCAATTCACCCCTCCACTTT	CASSYRQGNSPLHF
-	TRBD2	TRBV19	TRBJ2-3	TGTGCCAGTAGTATGTGGACGGGGGGGCGTTTCACAGATACGCAGTATTTT	CASSMWTGGRFTDTQYF
-	-	TRBV19	TRBJ1-5	TGTGCCAGTACCATCAGCGGGGGCAATCAGCCCCAGCATTTT	CASTISGGNQPQHF
few	TRBD2	TRBV2	TRBJ2-5	TGTGCCAGCAGTCCTAGCGGGGGGTTAAAGACCCAGTACTTC	CASSPSGGLKTQYF
-	-	TRBV5-6	TRBJ1-1	TGTGCCAGCAGTTCGTTATCAGGGGAAACTGAAGCTTTCTTT	CASSSLSGETEAFF
-	-	TRBV19	TRBJ1-5	TGTGCCAGTAGTATTGGCGGCAGGGGTCGTAATCAGCCCCAGCATTTT	CASSIGGRGRNQPQHF
-	TRBD1	TRBV6-5	TRBJ1-4	TGTGCCAGCGCACCCGTTGGGACAGGAGGGGAAAAACTGTTTTTT	CASAPVGTGGEKLFF
-	TRBD1	TRBV7-9	TRBJ1-1	TGTGCCAGCAGACCCTCGACAGGGATGAACACTGAAGCTTTCTTT	CASRPSTGMNTEAFF
once	TRBD2	TRBV10-3	TRBJ2-5	TGTGCCATCAGTGGGGGGAATAGCGGGGGTGACGAGACCCAGTACTTC	CAISGGNSGGDETQYF
few	TRBD1	TRBV6-5	TRBJ1-2	TGTGCCAGCAGTTGGGGGACAGGCTTTAACTATGGCTACACCTTC	CASSWGTGFNYGYTF
few	TRBD2	TRBV7-8	TRBJ2-2	TGTGCCAGCAGCATACTAGCGGGGGGGACCGGGGAGCTGTTTTTT	CASSILAGGTGELFF
once	TRBD2	TRBV10-3	TRBJ2-7	TGTGCCATCAGGACTAGCGGGATTTTTGGAGAGCAGTACTTC	CAIRTSGIFGEQYF
-	-	TRBV7-3	TRBJ1-1	TGTGCCAGCAGCTCCACAGTGAACACTGAAGCTTTCTTT	CASSSTVNTEAFF